The rows below give T cell receptor beta chains drawn from one sample of a study of read filtering for tumor transcriptome and immune sequencing. TCRdb passed the reads through MiXCR, listing each CDR3 protein once. The sample consists of about 130,000 distinct CDR3 sequences, about 12% of them appearing once. The sequencing sample was made of a population of CD138-negative cells sorted from bone marrow. Receptor source: a donor at least 40 years old with multiple myeloma. CDR3s include the opening cysteine and the closing phenylalanine or tryptophan. Fields, in order: clone size, V gene, J gene, D gene, CDR3 protein, CDR3 DNA. D genes are given only for firm matches. Only part of the rows carry a size: once, few, many, or a class if the clone is expanded.

many	TRBV5-1	TRBJ2-4	-	CASSFPGDIQYF	TGCGCCAGCAGCTTCCCCGGGGACATTCAGTACTTC
many	TRBV20-1	TRBJ1-5	-	CSARGGQGQPQHF	TGCAGTGCTAGGGGGGGGCAAGGTCAGCCCCAGCATTTT
many	TRBV20-1	TRBJ2-3	TRBD2	CSARRSGRFRRDTDTQYF	TGCAGTGCTAGACGTAGCGGGAGGTTTAGGAGGGACACAGATACGCAGTATTTT
few	TRBV27	TRBJ2-2	TRBD1	CASSPRTGQTGELFF	TGTGCCAGCAGTCCCCGGACAGGACAAACCGGGGAGCTGTTTTTT
many	TRBV18	TRBJ2-1	TRBD1	CASSPTVPRTGNEQFF	TGTGCCAGCTCACCTACCGTACCTAGGACAGGGAATGAGCAGTTCTTC
many	TRBV4-1	TRBJ2-1	-	CASSHVAAYNEQFF	TGCGCCAGCAGCCACGTAGCGGCCTACAATGAGCAGTTCTTC
many	TRBV4-1	TRBJ2-1	-	CASSQELRVLGEQFF	TGCGCCAGCAGCCAAGAATTAAGGGTATTAGGTGAGCAGTTCTTC
many	TRBV11-3	TRBJ1-1	-	CASAPGRQGGEAFF	TGTGCCAGCGCGCCGGGGAGGCAGGGCGGTGAAGCTTTCTTT
many	TRBV2	TRBJ2-4	-	CASTQRVRANIQYF	TGTGCCAGCACCCAGAGGGTCCGGGCGAACATTCAGTACTTC
many	TRBV20-1	TRBJ2-5	-	CSVFGSTETQYF	TGCAGTGTCTTTGGGTCAACGGAGACCCAGTACTTC
many	TRBV5-1	TRBJ1-1	-	CASSLGVRRMNTEAFF	TGCGCCAGCAGCTTGGGTGTACGTCGCATGAACACTGAAGCTTTCTTT
many	TRBV29-1	TRBJ2-2	TRBD2	CSVDWGGTSTGELFF	TGCAGCGTTGATTGGGGAGGGACTAGTACCGGGGAGCTGTTTTTT
once	TRBV7-2	TRBJ2-5	-	CASNVGGGWETQYF	TGTGCCAGCAACGTAGGGGGGGGTTGGGAGACCCAGTACTTC
few	TRBV6-2/TRBV6-3	TRBJ2-7	-	CASSWSAYEQYF	TGTGCCAGCAGTTGGTCCGCCTACGAGCAGTACTTC
many	TRBV29-1	TRBJ2-7	TRBD2	CSVLIGGRAYEQYF	TGCAGCGTTCTTATAGGCGGGAGAGCCTACGAGCAGTACTTC
few	TRBV3-1	TRBJ2-4	-	CASSQGPIAKNIQYF	TGTGCCAGCAGCCAGGGACCGATAGCCAAAAACATTCAGTACTTC
few	TRBV19	TRBJ2-7	-	CASSTHLRDSYEQYF	TGTGCCAGTAGTACACACCTCCGGGACTCTTACGAGCAGTACTTC
many	TRBV19	TRBJ1-3	-	CASSIIGQHSGNTIYF	TGTGCCAGTAGTATAATTGGACAACACTCTGGAAACACCATATATTTT
many	TRBV29-1	TRBJ2-5	-	CSVVVMYQETQYF	TGCAGCGTTGTGGTGATGTACCAAGAGACCCAGTACTTC
many	TRBV19	TRBJ1-1	-	CASSIARAGMNTEAFF	TGTGCCAGTAGTATAGCGAGGGCAGGGATGAACACTGAAGCTTTCTTT
many	TRBV20-1	TRBJ2-1	-	CSASYRGRPANEQFF	TGCAGTGCTAGTTATAGGGGGAGGCCGGCCAATGAGCAGTTCTTC
many	TRBV7-9	TRBJ2-7	TRBD2	CASSPGGAGGNDEQYF	TGTGCCAGCAGCCCAGGAGGGGCGGGAGGGAACGACGAGCAGTACTTC
many	TRBV3-1	TRBJ2-5	TRBD2	CASSQVGAGEETQYF	TGTGCCAGCAGCCAAGTAGGAGCGGGAGAAGAGACCCAGTACTTC
-	TRBV7-2	TRBJ2-7	TRBD2	CASSLVRTSGYEQYF	TGTGCCAGCAGCTTAGTCAGGACTAGCGGTTACGAGCAGTACTTC
many	TRBV11-3	TRBJ2-7	TRBD1	CASSPGQGNSYEQYF	TGTGCCAGCTCCCCCGGACAGGGGAATTCCTACGAGCAGTACTTC
many	TRBV7-2	TRBJ2-3	TRBD2	CASSPTSGRLDTQYF	TGTGCCAGCAGCCCCACTAGCGGGAGATTAGATACGCAGTATTTT
many	TRBV20-1	TRBJ2-1	-	CSARFIDGLTQASSYNEQFF	TGCAGTGCTAGATTTATCGACGGCCTAACACAGGCAAGCTCCTACAATGAGCAGTTCTTC
-	TRBV11-3	TRBJ2-1	-	CASSPQEVNNEQFF	TGTGCCAGCAGCCCCCAGGAGGTAAACAATGAGCAGTTCTTC
many	TRBV12-3/TRBV12-4	TRBJ1-1	-	CASSLADRYEAFF	TGTGCCAGCAGTTTAGCGGACAGATACGAAGCTTTCTTT
many	TRBV7-9	TRBJ2-1	TRBD2	CASSLLLRSGRLDEQFF	TGTGCCAGCAGCTTGCTCCTCCGGAGCGGGAGGTTAGATGAGCAGTTCTTC
many	TRBV29-1	TRBJ2-5	TRBD2	CSVEWRGRSETQYF	TGCAGCGTTGAGTGGCGGGGGAGGTCGGAGACCCAGTACTTC
many	TRBV6-2/TRBV6-3	TRBJ1-6	-	CASSYLDGNSPLHF	TGTGCCAGCAGTTACCTGGACGGCAATTCACCCCTCCACTTT
many	TRBV5-1	TRBJ1-2	-	CASSLDTSGHYGYTF	TGCGCCAGCAGCTTGGACACCTCCGGGCACTATGGCTACACCTTC
few	TRBV19	TRBJ1-5	-	CASNTVPRRNNQPQHF	TGTGCCAGTAACACCGTCCCTCGACGGAACAATCAGCCCCAGCATTTT
many	TRBV6-5	TRBJ1-1	-	CASSYQGTLNTEAFF	TGTGCCAGCAGTTACCAGGGGACTTTGAACACTGAAGCTTTCTTT
many	TRBV7-2	TRBJ2-1	TRBD1	CASAGTGASNEQFF	TGTGCCAGCGCCGGGACAGGGGCAAGCAATGAGCAGTTCTTC
-	TRBV24-1	TRBJ2-7	TRBD2	CATSQGLAGGEQYF	TGTGCCACTTCCCAGGGACTAGCGGGAGGTGAGCAGTACTTC
many	TRBV7-8	TRBJ2-3	-	CASSPDGASTDTQYF	TGTGCCAGCAGCCCGGACGGGGCTAGCACAGATACGCAGTATTTT
many	TRBV25-1	TRBJ2-7	-	CASSDPGTSPYEQYF	TGTGCCAGCAGTGATCCAGGGACGTCCCCCTACGAGCAGTACTTC
many	TRBV20-1	TRBJ2-1	TRBD2	CSARAIAGGRSYNEQFF	TGCAGTGCTAGAGCGATTGCGGGAGGCCGCTCCTACAATGAGCAGTTCTTC
many	TRBV7-9	TRBJ1-1	-	CASSHTDRGNTEAFF	TGTGCCAGCAGCCACACTGACCGAGGGAACACTGAAGCTTTCTTT
-	TRBV6-5	TRBJ2-7	-	CANSYTRGYEQYF	TGTGCCAACAGTTACACCCGGGGCTACGAGCAGTACTTC
many	TRBV7-6	TRBJ1-5	TRBD1	CASSTGTGSHQPQHF	TGTGCCAGCAGCACCGGGACAGGGTCACATCAGCCCCAGCATTTT
many	TRBV5-1	TRBJ2-2	-	CASSSTTDTGELFF	TGCGCCAGCAGCTCAACTACAGACACCGGGGAGCTGTTTTTT
few	TRBV7-3	TRBJ2-7	-	CASSLTRDHEQYF	TGTGCCAGCAGCTTAACGCGGGACCACGAGCAGTACTTC
many	TRBV10-3	TRBJ1-2	TRBD1	CAISGQGADGYTF	TGTGCCATCAGTGGGCAGGGGGCCGATGGCTACACCTTC
-	TRBV25-1	TRBJ2-3	TRBD1	CASSVDRATDTQYF	TGTGCCAGCAGTGTTGACAGGGCGACAGATACGCAGTATTTT
few	TRBV12-3/TRBV12-4	TRBJ2-1	TRBD2	CASSLSGSRSYNEQFF	TGTGCCAGCAGCCTTAGCGGGAGCCGCTCCTACAATGAGCAGTTCTTC
many	TRBV20-1	TRBJ2-1	-	CSASETGIDNEQFF	TGCAGTGCTAGTGAGACAGGAATCGACAATGAGCAGTTCTTC
many	TRBV6-2/TRBV6-3	TRBJ1-4	-	CASSYRLFGPAPREKLFF	TGTGCCAGCAGTTACCGCCTCTTCGGGCCCGCGCCCAGGGAAAAACTGTTTTTT
many	TRBV20-1	TRBJ1-1	-	CSALRRGHEAFF	TGCAGTGCTCTCCGCCGGGGGCATGAAGCTTTCTTT
many	TRBV5-1	TRBJ2-3	TRBD1	CASSPIPGTGPGDTQYF	TGCGCCAGCAGCCCTATACCAGGGACAGGGCCTGGAGATACGCAGTATTTT
many	TRBV6-1	TRBJ2-3	-	CASMGFADTQYF	TGTGCCAGCATGGGCTTCGCAGATACGCAGTATTTT
few	TRBV20-1	TRBJ2-5	-	CSARVGPSRQETQYF	TGCAGTGCTAGAGTAGGTCCATCCCGTCAAGAGACCCAGTACTTC
many	TRBV20-1	TRBJ2-6	-	CSASSTDTGANVLTF	TGCAGTGCTAGTTCGACAGACACTGGGGCCAACGTCCTGACTTTC